The rows below give T cell receptor beta chains drawn from one sample of a study of T-cell memory formation after mild COVID-19. TCRdb processed the 5' RACE reads anew with MiXCR; each CDR3 protein has one entry. The data show about 110,000 distinct CDR3 sequences, with roughly 12% seen just once and around 30% held by the top ten. Sequences were obtained from PBMCs or a T cell subset sorted from them (not recorded which). These receptors came from an adult woman who had mild COVID-19 (a few samples of this study predate the infection). Cell type and time point are not known. Both conserved end residues are part of each CDR3. A D gene is named only where the DNA matches it firmly. The size of a clone is reported for some rows only, either as once, few or many, or as a class for expanded clones.

D gene,V gene,clone size,J gene,CDR3 DNA,CDR3 protein
-,TRBV6-1,-,TRBJ1-6,TGTGCCAGCAGTGAAAGGCAGGAGAATTCACCCCTCCACTTT,CASSERQENSPLHF
-,TRBV6-4,few,TRBJ2-3,TGTGCCAGCAGTGACGACGGGGGAACAGATACGCAGTATTTT,CASSDDGGTDTQYF
TRBD2,TRBV7-9,medium-sized,TRBJ2-7,TGTGCCAGCAGCTTAGAGGGCGGGAGTTACGAGCAGTACTTC,CASSLEGGSYEQYF
TRBD2,TRBV7-9,-,TRBJ2-7,TGTGCCAGCAGCTTAAAGTTCACTAGCGGGAACTACGAGCAGTACTTC,CASSLKFTSGNYEQYF
TRBD1,TRBV3-1,few,TRBJ2-5,TGTGCCAGCAAGCTCCGGGACAGTCAAGAGACCCAGTACTTC,CASKLRDSQETQYF
-,TRBV7-6,-,TRBJ1-5,TGTGCCAGCAGCTTGCTGGGCAGCAATCAGCCCCAGCATTTT,CASSLLGSNQPQHF
TRBD2,TRBV7-2,-,TRBJ2-4,TGTGCCAGCAGCCGACTAGCGGGAGAAAACATTCAGTACTTC,CASSRLAGENIQYF
TRBD2,TRBV7-8,many,TRBJ2-1,TGTGCCAGCAGCTTACGGCTAGCGGGGGCGTACAATGAGCAGTTCTTC,CASSLRLAGAYNEQFF
-,TRBV7-9,few,TRBJ2-7,TGTGCCAGCAGCTTAGCTTCCAGGTTTACCTACGAGCAGTACTTC,CASSLASRFTYEQYF
-,TRBV6-5,-,TRBJ2-5,TGTGCCACCGCCCCGACAGGCTGGCCAGAGACCCAGTACTTC,CATAPTGWPETQYF
-,TRBV12-3/TRBV12-4,-,TRBJ1-1,TGTGCCAGCAGCCCGGCGTTCGCGACTGAAGCTTTCTTT,CASSPAFATEAFF
TRBD2,TRBV11-2,few,TRBJ2-2,TGTGCCAGCAGCTTAGATAATCTGCAGCGGGGGCGCCGCGGGGAGCTGTTTTTT,CASSLDNLQRGRRGELFF
TRBD1,TRBV7-8,-,TRBJ2-3,TGTGCCAGCAGCTCGCTAAGGACAGGGACCGCAGATACGCAGTATTTT,CASSSLRTGTADTQYF
-,TRBV6-2/TRBV6-3,few,TRBJ2-1,TGTGCCAGCAGTTACGTAAGCTCCTACAATGAGCAGTTCTTC,CASSYVSSYNEQFF
-,TRBV4-3,few,TRBJ2-2,TGCGCCAGCAGCCAAGATGTAGGGACAACCGGGGAGCTGTTTTTT,CASSQDVGTTGELFF
TRBD1,TRBV15,-,TRBJ2-5,TGTGCCACCAGCGCGATAAGACAGGGGGGAGAGACCCAGTACTTC,CATSAIRQGGETQYF
-,TRBV25-1,-,TRBJ2-3,TGTGCCAGCAGTGAAGGGTCAGATACGCAGTATTTT,CASSEGSDTQYF
-,TRBV4-1,few,TRBJ2-7,TGCGCCAGCAGCCAAGATGAGATAGGCAGCTCCTACGAGCAGTACTTC,CASSQDEIGSSYEQYF
TRBD1,TRBV6-2/TRBV6-3,many,TRBJ2-1,TGTGCCAGCAGTCCGGGGACAGGGCGTGAGCAGTTCTTC,CASSPGTGREQFF
-,TRBV6-1,-,TRBJ2-7,TGTGCCAGCAGTGAACGCACCTCCTACGAGCAGTACTTC,CASSERTSYEQYF
TRBD1,TRBV4-1,-,TRBJ2-5,TGCGCCAGCAGCCAAGATCCGGACAGGGGGCGGGGGACCCAGTACTTC,CASSQDPDRGRGTQYF
TRBD1,TRBV29-1,-,TRBJ1-2,TGCAGCGGCGGACAGGGGGCGATGGACGGCTACACCTTC,CSGGQGAMDGYTF
-,TRBV29-1,-,TRBJ1-1,TGCAGCGTCCCACAGGGTAAGGGCACTGAAGCTTTCTTT,CSVPQGKGTEAFF
TRBD2,TRBV7-8,few,TRBJ2-7,TGTGCCAGCAGCTTATTAGCGGGGGAGATTTACGAGCAGTACTTC,CASSLLAGEIYEQYF
-,TRBV4-1,few,TRBJ1-6,TGCGCCAGCAGCCAAGATGGGGGCGGCCAAGATTCACCCCTCCACTTT,CASSQDGGGQDSPLHF
TRBD2,TRBV11-3,-,TRBJ2-1,TGTGCCAGCGAAGGGGGGAAGGGACTAGCGGACAATGAGCAGTTCTTC,CASEGGKGLADNEQFF
-,TRBV12-3/TRBV12-4,few,TRBJ1-1,TGTGCCAGCAGTTCCCAGTTTCACACTGAAGCTTTCTTT,CASSSQFHTEAFF
-,TRBV30,-,TRBJ2-3,TGTGCCTGGAACGCCGTAGGGCTCTCTAGCACAGATACGCAGTATTTT,CAWNAVGLSSTDTQYF
-,TRBV20-1,-,TRBJ1-5,TGCAGTGCTAGAGAGCGGGGGCCAAGCAATCAGCCCCAGCATTTT,CSARERGPSNQPQHF
TRBD2,TRBV4-2,-,TRBJ2-2,TGTGCCAGCAGCCAAGATGTGTTTGGAGCGGGCCGTCGGGAGGCCGGGGAGCTGTTTTTT,CASSQDVFGAGRREAGELFF
-,TRBV7-2,-,TRBJ2-3,TGTGCCAGCAGCCTGGACGTCACAGATACGCAGTATTTT,CASSLDVTDTQYF
TRBD2,TRBV7-9,-,TRBJ2-5,TGTGCCAGCAGTAACCCTAGCGGGGAGCTCCTCCAAGAGACCCAGTACTTC,CASSNPSGELLQETQYF
TRBD2,TRBV4-1,few,TRBJ2-7,TGCGCCAGCAGCCAAGAACCCTTAGCGGGACCCGCAGGGTGGGAGCAGTACTTC,CASSQEPLAGPAGWEQYF
-,TRBV7-9,-,TRBJ1-4,TGTGCCAGCAGCGAAGACAGTGCCCCTAATGAAAAACTGTTTTTT,CASSEDSAPNEKLFF
-,TRBV19,-,TRBJ2-1,TGTGCCAGTAGTTTGGGACTGATTCCCAATGAGCAGTTCTTC,CASSLGLIPNEQFF
-,TRBV7-9,few,TRBJ2-7,TGTGCCGGCGACGGGGGCCCGTCCTACGAGCAGTACTTC,CAGDGGPSYEQYF
-,TRBV20-1,few,TRBJ2-5,TGCAGTGCTACCGCCGACAGCCAAGAGACCCAGTACTTC,CSATADSQETQYF
-,TRBV28,-,TRBJ2-5,TGTGCCAGCAGCCAGGGGTCAGAGACCCAGTACTTC,CASSQGSETQYF
-,TRBV7-7,-,TRBJ1-5,TGTGCCAGCAGCTTAACCCCGTTCCTCCTCGGGGGCAATCAGCCCCAGCATTTT,CASSLTPFLLGGNQPQHF
-,TRBV7-9,-,TRBJ2-3,TGTGCCAGCAGCTTAGCGGGCCCTAGCACAGATACGCAGTATTTT,CASSLAGPSTDTQYF
-,TRBV4-3,few,TRBJ2-5,TGCGCCAGCAGCCAAGGAGCTCCGATATGGGAGACCCAGTACTTC,CASSQGAPIWETQYF
-,TRBV12-3/TRBV12-4,-,TRBJ2-7,TGTGCCAGCAGTTTCTTTTCGGCGGCCAGTTCCAAGGAGCAGTACTTC,CASSFFSAASSKEQYF
TRBD2,TRBV9,few,TRBJ2-3,TGTGCCAGCAGCGGGGGGACTAGCGGGATCACAGATACGCAGTATTTT,CASSGGTSGITDTQYF
-,TRBV6-5,few,TRBJ1-1,TGTGCCAGCAGTTACGCCATTATCCCTCGAGGTACTGAAGCTTTCTTT,CASSYAIIPRGTEAFF
TRBD1,TRBV7-8,few,TRBJ1-1,TGTGCCAGCAGCTTAGATAGTGGGACAGGGGGCCGCACTGAAGCTTTCTTT,CASSLDSGTGGRTEAFF
TRBD2,TRBV29-1,few,TRBJ2-6,TGCAGCGTTGAAAGTCTAGCGGGAGAAGTTGGGGCCAACGTCCTGACTTTC,CSVESLAGEVGANVLTF
-,TRBV4-1,few,TRBJ1-3,TGCGCCAGCAGCCAAGATCGAGAAGGCAGGGTCTACGGAAACACCATATATTTT,CASSQDREGRVYGNTIYF